This T cell receptor beta chain was recorded in a study of blood T cell repertoires in COVID-19. Study at large: Collection of acute and convalescent COVID-19 samples took place in the United States, Italy and Spain. PBMCs, B-cell-depleted T cells, or T cells were the source of the cDNA or gDNA that made up the material.

V dropped 3 bases and J dropped 4 bases, with 10 bases sitting between them. This CDR3 has 15 residues. Germline CDR1 LNHDA, CDR2 SQIVND (reference sequence). As processed by the authors: Scientists estimated how many nucleated cells there were by amplifying reference gene primers. Sequenced by immunoSEQ multiplex PCR; TCRdb stores in-frame clones only, minus some. V and J calls and clone size are as listed in that table; D and trimming were resolved from the DNA. Of some 130,000 clones listed, roughly two thirds are singletons. The sample comprised peripheral blood. This sequence joins TRBV19 and TRBJ2-6; possibly TRBD2 for D (5 bases). This clonotype was obtained from a woman between 65 and 79 years old with acute or convalescent COVID-19. CDR3 bases: TGTGCCAGTAGTATCGAGAGGGTCGGGGCCAACGTCCTGACTTTC. As protein: CASSIERVGANVLTF.